The 22 T cell receptor beta chains reported below all come from one sample, sequenced in a study of Graves' ophthalmopathy and Graves' hyperthyroidism. Scientists amplified the TCR beta CDR3 regions from RNA transcripts. The library came from an HTBI-primed first-round RT-PCR and a second-round multiplex PCR. TCRdb redid the calling of the multiplex PCR reads with MiXCR, one entry per CDR3 protein. Of 1 million to 1.3 million distinct CDR3 sequences listed, less than 45% are singletons. The sample consisted of peripheral blood or thyroid tissue (not recorded which). The receptor set was obtained from an adult man with Graves' hyperthyroidism.

CDR3 amino acids: CASSLKTAATEAFF. Written as DNA, the CDR3 is TGTGCCAGCAGTTTAAAAACAGCGGCCACTGAAGCTTTCTTT. The V and J genes are TRBV12-3 or TRBV12-4 and TRBJ1-1; no definite D call. The CDR3 runs 14 residues. V was trimmed by 2 bases and J by 4 bases, leaving 11 bases between them.

This clonotype was seen a handful of times. The chain recombines TRBV10-3 with TRBJ2-2; TRBD1 aligns across 11 bases. The trim removed 4 bases at V and 3 bases at J, leaving 4 bases unmatched. CDR1 is ENHRY, CDR2 SYGVKD, per germline. CDR3 size: 16 residues. In nucleotides, the CDR3 is TGTGCCATCAGTGCCGGACAGGGGGCGTACACCGGGGAGCTGTTTTTT. Translated, it gives CAISAGQGAYTGELFF.

The gene calls are TRBV19 and TRBJ2-7; D not certain. V lost 5 bases, J lost 2 bases, and 13 bases lay in between. CDR1 LNHDA and CDR2 SQIVND come from the germline V gene (reference sequence). CDR3 length: 14 residues. The CDR3: CASSSPLSPYEQYF. DNA for the CDR3: TGTGCCAGTAGTTCCCCGCTTTCCCCCTACGAGCAGTACTTC. Together with reference TRBV19 and TRBJ2-7, the CDR3 gives the full variable domain: DGGITQSPKYLFRKEGQNVTLSCEQNLNHDAMYWYRQDPGQGLRLIYYSQIVNDFQKGDIAEGYSVSREKKESFPLTVTSAQKNPTAFYLCASSSPLSPYEQYFGPGTRLTVT.

The sample holds many counts of this clonotype. The chain is built from TRBV12-3 or TRBV12-4 and TRBJ1-2; D is unresolved. Deletions cut 3 bases from V and 1 base from J, with 12 bases between. This CDR3 contains 15 residues. CDR3 sequence reads: CASSFMAENNYGYTF. CDR3 bases: TGTGCCAGCAGTTTTATGGCCGAAAATAACTATGGCTACACCTTC.

This clonotype was detected ten times or more. The rearrangement links TRBV10-3 to TRBJ2-7; D may be TRBD1 (6 bases). V was pared by 10 bases and J by 4 bases, with 17 bases between. There are 13 residues in the CDR3. Germline V CDR1 and CDR2: ENHRY, SYGVKD. The DNA for the CDR3 is TGTGCCAGCAGCATCGGGACAAGGTACGAGCAGTACTTC. Its protein product is CASSIGTRYEQYF.

This clonotype showed up just a few times. The J gene is TRBJ2-5, the V gene TRBV2; D is perhaps TRBD2 (5 bases). The CDR3 runs to 15 residues. Germline lookup yields CDR1 SNHLY and CDR2 FYNNEI. V was pared by 2 bases and J by 2 bases, with 12 bases between. CDR3 nucleotide sequence: TGTGCCAGCAGTGAAATAGCGACCCTTCAAGAGACCCAGTACTTC. This sequence encodes CASSEIATLQETQYF. Looking up the rest from reference TRBV2 and TRBJ2-5 gives the full variable domain: EPEVTQTPSHQVTQMGQEVILRCVPISNHLYFYWYRQILGQKVEFLVSFYNNEISEKSEIFDDQFSVERPDGSNFTLKIRSTKLEDSAMYFCASSEIATLQETQYFGPGTRLLVL.

The CDR3 region is CASSPPSSDSQRYGYTF. The CDR3 coding sequence is TGTGCCAGCAGCCCTCCCAGTTCGGACAGCCAACGCTATGGCTACACCTTC. The gene calls are TRBV12-3 or TRBV12-4 and TRBJ1-2; D is possibly TRBD1 (6 bases). The V end lost 6 bases, the J end lost 4 bases, and 24 bases lay between the germline ends. The CDR3 extends over 17 amino acids.

This clonotype was picked up a small number of times. The chain recombines TRBV2 with TRBJ2-2; 7 bases match TRBD2. The CDR3 is 16 amino acids. V gave up 2 bases and J gave up 5 bases; unmatched junction bases: 8. Germline assignment: CDR1 SNHLY and CDR2 FYNNEI. CDR3 residues: CASSESSGGGTGELFF. CDR3 DNA: TGTGCCAGCAGTGAATCGTCTGGGGGAGGGACCGGGGAGCTGTTTTTT. Drawing the rest from reference TRBV2 and TRBJ2-2, the complete variable domain is EPEVTQTPSHQVTQMGQEVILRCVPISNHLYFYWYRQILGQKVEFLVSFYNNEISEKSEIFDDQFSVERPDGSNFTLKIRSTKLEDSAMYFCASSESSGGGTGELFFGEGSRLTVL.

This clonotype came up many times. The chain recombines TRBV7-8 with TRBJ2-7, with a possible D match to TRBD2 (5 bases). Germline CDR1 is SGHVS and CDR2 is FQNEAQ. The CDR3 is 12 residues long. V was pared by 5 bases and J by 12 bases, with 17 bases between. The CDR3 nucleotides are TGTGCCAGCAGCCCGAACGGGGTTGTAAGGTACTTC. Translated, it gives CASSPNGVVRYF.

This clonotype was observed a few times. The gene calls are TRBV27 and TRBJ2-7; 9 nucleotides match TRBD1. The CDR3 is made up of 12 amino acids. V lost 5 bases and J lost 12; bases outside the gene matches: 8. The V gene's germline CDR1 is MNHEY and CDR2 SMNVEV (reference sequence). The CDR3 region has the DNA TGTGCCAGCAGTAGCGGGACAGGGCCCAGGTACTTC. Translated, it gives CASSSGTGPRYF.

This clonotype was detected many times. DNA for the CDR3: TGTGCCAGCATCCAGGGACTAGCTCCTCGAGAGACCCAGTACTTC. Translated: CASIQGLAPRETQYF. The V call is TRBV12-3 or TRBV12-4, the J call TRBJ2-5; TRBD2 aligns across 9 bases. The V and J ends lost 7 bases and 4 bases, in that order; junction bases with no gene match: 10. The CDR3 is 15 residues long.

The V call is TRBV20-1, the J call TRBJ1-1, with TRBD1 matching over 7 bases. This CDR3 is 13 amino acids long. The V gene end was trimmed by 6 bases and the J gene end by 4 bases; junction bases not matched to a gene: 8. The germline CDR1 and CDR2 sequences are DFQATT and SNEGSKA (reference sequence). DNA for the CDR3: TGCAGTGCGAGCAGGGGGTGGAGCACTGAAGCTTTCTTT. It translates to CSASRGWSTEAFF.

This clonotype was counted at least ten times. V and J are TRBV7-2 and TRBJ1-2; 7 bases fit TRBD1. CDR1 and CDR2 from the germline V gene are SGHTA and FQGNSA. The CDR3 is 13 residues long. Trimming removed 5 bases from V and 7 bases from J; junction bases left unmatched: 7. CDR3 amino acids: CASSVEGAGGYTF. CDR3 sequence (DNA): TGTGCCAGCAGCGTAGAGGGGGCGGGTGGCTACACCTTC.

This clonotype was seen many times. The J gene is TRBJ2-5, the V gene TRBV6-5; D might be TRBD1 or TRBD2, each matching 5 bases. Trimming cost V 2 bases and J 5 bases, with 12 bases left between them. This CDR3 contains 14 residues. The germline V gene encodes CDR1 MNHEY and CDR2 SVGAGI. The CDR3 bases are TGTGCCAGCAGTTACATCGGGACGGGGGAGACCCAGTACTTC. It specifies CASSYIGTGETQYF.

The chain combines TRBV15 with TRBJ1-6; no clear D gene. The germline gives CDR1 LNHNV, CDR2 YYDKDF (reference sequence). The CDR3 length is 14 residues. The V end lost 5 bases, the J end lost 10 bases, and 15 bases lay between the germline ends. CDR3 sequence: CATSGRRVGSPLHF. CDR3 DNA sequence: TGTGCCACCAGCGGGAGAAGGGTTGGCTCACCCCTCCACTTT. The full variable domain, its missing parts supplied by reference TRBV15 and TRBJ1-6, is DAMVIQNPRYQVTQFGKPVTLSCSQTLNHNVMYWYQQKSSQAPKLLFHYYDKDFNNEADTPDNFQSRRPNTSFCFLDIRSPGLGDTAMYLCATSGRRVGSPLHFGNGTRLTVT.

The rearrangement links TRBV10-1 to TRBJ2-5; 9 nucleotides match TRBD2. There are 16 residues in the CDR3. V shed 6 bases, J shed 1 base, and the junction held 9 bases outside the gene matches. Per germline, CDR1 WNHNN and CDR2 SYGVQD (reference sequence). The CDR3 DNA reads TGCGCCAGCAGCTTCTCTAGCGGGATAGGCCAAGAGACCCAGTACTTC. This translates into CASSFSSGIGQETQYF.

This clonotype was detected many times. This chain uses TRBV6-6 with TRBJ1-2; TRBD1 agrees at 7 bases. Germline CDR1 reads MNHNY; CDR2 reads SVGAGI (reference sequence). The CDR3 runs to 14 residues. V lost 4 bases, J lost 8 bases, and 10 bases stayed unmatched. The CDR3 region is CASSSDRPLEGYTF. CDR3 DNA sequence: TGTGCCAGCAGTTCGGACAGGCCCTTGGAAGGCTACACCTTC.

A few counts support this clonotype. Because it lacks the conserved phenylalanine or tryptophan at the end, this CDR3 is likely a read error. The limits of the CDR3 on the DNA are not certain, so only TCRdb's listed CDR3 is given. The chain joins TRBV7-2 to TRBJ1-6; the table's D call, TRBD1, has no DNA check behind it. Inclusive of both ends, the CDR3 amounts to 8 amino acids. Germline V gene sequence: CDR1 SGHTA, CDR2 FQGNSA. The CDR3 spells CASSWSLT.

This clonotype showed up many times. The chain couples TRBV6-6 to TRBJ1-4, with a tentative D call TRBD1 (5 bases). CDR3 length equals 13 residues. The V end lost 7 bases, the J end lost 15 bases, and 21 bases lay between the germline ends. Germline-derived CDR1 and CDR2 are MNHNY and SVGAGI (reference sequence). The CDR3 coding sequence is TGTGCCAGCACTGACCGGGGCCCGGCGCGTTTGTTTTTT. Its protein product is CASTDRGPARLFF.

This clonotype was detected ten times or more. The chain joins TRBV5-1 to TRBJ2-5, with D possibly called TRBD1 or TRBD2 (5 bases each). The CDR3 consists of 14 residues. Germline V gene lookup returns CDR1 SGHRS and CDR2 YFSETQ. V lost 5 bases to trimming and J lost 3 bases, with 14 bases between them. DNA of the CDR3: TGCGCCAGCAGTCCCACGGGGACCAAAGAGACCCAGTACTTC. Translated: CASSPTGTKETQYF.

Of note for this clonotype: Just one base apart from a much larger clone, this may be a read error. This chain connects TRBV29-1 to TRBJ2-5; D is perhaps TRBD2 (7 bases). Looked up from germline, CDR1 is SQVTM and CDR2 is ANQGSEA. There are 14 residues in the CDR3. CDR3 residues: CGVEDRRGAGEQYF. CDR3 nucleotide sequence: TGCGGCGTTGAAGATCGTCGGGGGGCGGGGGAGCAGTACTTC.

The chain combines TRBV5-1 with TRBJ1-2; D remains ambiguous. CDR1 is SGHRS and CDR2 is YFSETQ in the germline V gene. This CDR3 region has 14 residues. V was trimmed by 4 bases and J by 0 bases, leaving 10 bases between them. The DNA of the CDR3 is TGCGCCAGCAGCACGGCGGGGTCTAACTATGGCTACACCTTC. Translation gives CASSTAGSNYGYTF.